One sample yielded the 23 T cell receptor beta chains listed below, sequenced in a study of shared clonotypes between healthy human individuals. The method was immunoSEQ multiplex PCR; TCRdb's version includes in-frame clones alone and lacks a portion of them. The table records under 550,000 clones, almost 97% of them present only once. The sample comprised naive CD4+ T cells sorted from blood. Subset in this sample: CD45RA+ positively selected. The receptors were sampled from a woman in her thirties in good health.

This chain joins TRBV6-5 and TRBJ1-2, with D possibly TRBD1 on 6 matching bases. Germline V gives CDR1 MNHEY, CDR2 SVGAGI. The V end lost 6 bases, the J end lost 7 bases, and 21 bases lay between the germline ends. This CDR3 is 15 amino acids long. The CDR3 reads CASSQQGSLGAGYTF. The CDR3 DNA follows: TGTGCCAGCAGCCAACAGGGCTCATTGGGGGCTGGCTACACCTTC.

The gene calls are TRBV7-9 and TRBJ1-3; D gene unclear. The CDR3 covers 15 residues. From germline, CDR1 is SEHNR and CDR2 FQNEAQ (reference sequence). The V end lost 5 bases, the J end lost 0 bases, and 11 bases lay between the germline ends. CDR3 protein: CASSNRTFSGNTIYF. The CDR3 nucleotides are TGTGCCAGCAGCAACCGGACGTTCTCTGGAAACACCATATATTTT.

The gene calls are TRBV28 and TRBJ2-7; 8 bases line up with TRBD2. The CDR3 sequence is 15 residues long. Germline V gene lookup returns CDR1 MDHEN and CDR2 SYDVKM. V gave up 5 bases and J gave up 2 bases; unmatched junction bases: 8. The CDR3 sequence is CASSTSSGSAYEQYF. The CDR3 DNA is TGTGCCAGCAGTACCTCTAGCGGGTCCGCCTACGAGCAGTACTTC.

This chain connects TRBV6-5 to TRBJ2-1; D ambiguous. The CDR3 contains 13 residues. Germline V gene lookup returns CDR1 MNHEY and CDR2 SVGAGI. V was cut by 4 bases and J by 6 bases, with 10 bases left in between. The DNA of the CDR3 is TGTGCCAGCAGTTCTCGGTCGCGCAATGAGCAGTTCTTC. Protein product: CASSSRSRNEQFF.

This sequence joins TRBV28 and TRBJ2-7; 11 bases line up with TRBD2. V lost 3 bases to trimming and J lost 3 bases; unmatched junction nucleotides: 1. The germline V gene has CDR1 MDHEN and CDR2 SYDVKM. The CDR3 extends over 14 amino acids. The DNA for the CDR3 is TGTGCCAGCAGTTTTCTAGCGGGAGGCTACGAGCAGTACTTC. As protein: CASSFLAGGYEQYF.

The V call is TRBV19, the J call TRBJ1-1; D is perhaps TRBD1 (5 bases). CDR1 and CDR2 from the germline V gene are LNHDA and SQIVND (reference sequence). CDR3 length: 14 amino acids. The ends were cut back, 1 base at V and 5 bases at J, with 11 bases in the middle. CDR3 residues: CASSIVGARTEAFF. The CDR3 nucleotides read TGTGCCAGTAGTATAGTCGGGGCGCGGACTGAAGCTTTCTTT.

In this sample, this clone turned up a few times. CDR3 coding DNA: TGTGCCAGCAAGAGACTAGCGGGGACCTACGAGCAGTACTTC. This encodes CASKRLAGTYEQYF. The chain employs TRBV6-5 and TRBJ2-7; TRBD2 agrees at 11 bases. Per the germline V gene, CDR1 is MNHEY and CDR2 is SVGAGI. The junction had 4 bases not matched to a gene; V was cut back by 7 bases and J by 2 bases. The CDR3 is made up of 14 amino acids.

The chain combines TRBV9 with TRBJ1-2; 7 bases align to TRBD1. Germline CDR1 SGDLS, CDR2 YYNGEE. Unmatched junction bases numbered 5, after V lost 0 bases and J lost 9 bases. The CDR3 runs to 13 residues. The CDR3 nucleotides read TGTGCCAGCAGCGTAGGACAGGGATATCGCTACACCTTC. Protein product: CASSVGQGYRYTF. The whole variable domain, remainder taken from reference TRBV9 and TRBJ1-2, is DSGVTQTPKHLITATGQRVTLRCSPRSGDLSVYWYQQSLDQGLQFLIQYYNGEERAKGNILERFSAQQFPDLHSELNLSSLELGDSALYFCASSVGQGYRYTFGSGTRLTVV.

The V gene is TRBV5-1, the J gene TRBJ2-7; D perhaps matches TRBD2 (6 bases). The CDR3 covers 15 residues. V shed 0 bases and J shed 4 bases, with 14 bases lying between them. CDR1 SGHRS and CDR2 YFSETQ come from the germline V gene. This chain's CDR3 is CASSLGGAAKYEQYF. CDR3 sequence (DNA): TGCGCCAGCAGCTTGGGCGGGGCAGCCAAGTACGAGCAGTACTTC.

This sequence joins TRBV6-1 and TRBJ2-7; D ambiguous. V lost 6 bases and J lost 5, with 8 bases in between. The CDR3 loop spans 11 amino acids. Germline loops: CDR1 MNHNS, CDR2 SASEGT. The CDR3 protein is CASSVKNEQYF. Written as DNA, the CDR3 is TGTGCCAGCAGCGTGAAGAACGAGCAGTACTTC.

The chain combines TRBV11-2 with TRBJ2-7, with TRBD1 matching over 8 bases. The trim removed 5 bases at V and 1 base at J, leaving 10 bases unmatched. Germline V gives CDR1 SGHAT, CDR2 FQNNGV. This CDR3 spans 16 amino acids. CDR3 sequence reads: CASSRARTGWSYEQYF. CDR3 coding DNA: TGTGCCAGCAGCCGCGCGCGGACAGGGTGGTCCTACGAGCAGTACTTC.

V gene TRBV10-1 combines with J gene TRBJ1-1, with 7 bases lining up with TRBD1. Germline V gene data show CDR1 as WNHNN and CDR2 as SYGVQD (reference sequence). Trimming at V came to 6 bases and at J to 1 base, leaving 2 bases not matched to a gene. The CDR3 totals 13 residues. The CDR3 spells CASRGQTNTEAFF. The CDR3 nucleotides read TGCGCCAGCAGGGGACAGACGAACACTGAAGCTTTCTTT.

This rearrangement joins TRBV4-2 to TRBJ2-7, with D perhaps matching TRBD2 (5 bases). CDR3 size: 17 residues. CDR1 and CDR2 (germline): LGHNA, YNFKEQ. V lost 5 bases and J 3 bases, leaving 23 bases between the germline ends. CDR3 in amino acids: CASSIEGSPINYYEQYF. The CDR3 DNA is TGTGCCAGCAGCATCGAGGGATCACCGATAAATTACTACGAGCAGTACTTC.

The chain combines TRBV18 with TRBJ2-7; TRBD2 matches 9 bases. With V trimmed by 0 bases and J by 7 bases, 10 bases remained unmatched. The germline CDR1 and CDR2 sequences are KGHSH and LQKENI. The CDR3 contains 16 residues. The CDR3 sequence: CASSPPIAGDSWEQYF. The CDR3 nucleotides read TGTGCCAGCTCACCACCGATAGCGGGAGACTCGTGGGAGCAGTACTTC.

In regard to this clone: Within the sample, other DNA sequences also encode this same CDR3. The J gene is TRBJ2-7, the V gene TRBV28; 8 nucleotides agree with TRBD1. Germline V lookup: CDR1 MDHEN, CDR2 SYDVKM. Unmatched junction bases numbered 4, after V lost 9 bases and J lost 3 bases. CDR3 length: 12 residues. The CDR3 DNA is TGTGCCAGTTCAGGGGGCGGCTACGAGCAGTACTTC. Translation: CASSGGGYEQYF. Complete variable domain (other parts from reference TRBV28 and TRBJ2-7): DVKVTQSSRYLVKRTGEKVFLECVQDMDHENMFWYRQDPGLGLRLIYFSYDVKMKEKGDIPEGYSVSREKKERFSLILESASTNQTSMYLCASSGGGYEQYFGPGTRLTVT.

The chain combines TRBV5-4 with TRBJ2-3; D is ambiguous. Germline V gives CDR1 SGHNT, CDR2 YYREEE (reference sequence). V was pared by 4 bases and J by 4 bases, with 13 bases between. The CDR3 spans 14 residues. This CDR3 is CASSPIAGSDTQYF. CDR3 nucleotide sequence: TGTGCCAGCAGCCCCATTGCAGGCTCAGATACGCAGTATTTT. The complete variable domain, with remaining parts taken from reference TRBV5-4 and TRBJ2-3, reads ETGVTQSPTHLIKTRGQQVTLRCSSQSGHNTVSWYQQALGQGPQFIFQYYREEENGRGNFPPRFSGLQFPNYSSELNVNALELDDSALYLCASSPIAGSDTQYFGPGTRLTVL.

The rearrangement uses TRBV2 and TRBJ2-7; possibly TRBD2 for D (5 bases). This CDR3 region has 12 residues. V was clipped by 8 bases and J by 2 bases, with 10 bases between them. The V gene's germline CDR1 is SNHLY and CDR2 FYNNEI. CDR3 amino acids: CASGVRAYEQYF. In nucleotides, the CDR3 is TGTGCCAGCGGGGTGAGGGCCTACGAGCAGTACTTC.

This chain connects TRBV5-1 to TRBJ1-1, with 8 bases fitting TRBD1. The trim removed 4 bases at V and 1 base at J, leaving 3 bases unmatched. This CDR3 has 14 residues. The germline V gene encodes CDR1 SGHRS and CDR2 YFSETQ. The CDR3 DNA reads TGCGCCAGCAGCCGACAGGGGTCGAACACTGAAGCTTTCTTT. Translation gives CASSRQGSNTEAFF. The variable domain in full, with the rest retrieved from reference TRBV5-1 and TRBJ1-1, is KAGVTQTPRYLIKTRGQQVTLSCSPISGHRSVSWYQQTPGQGLQFLFEYFSETQRNKGNFPGRFSGRQFSNSRSEMNVSTLELGDSALYLCASSRQGSNTEAFFGQGTRLTVV.

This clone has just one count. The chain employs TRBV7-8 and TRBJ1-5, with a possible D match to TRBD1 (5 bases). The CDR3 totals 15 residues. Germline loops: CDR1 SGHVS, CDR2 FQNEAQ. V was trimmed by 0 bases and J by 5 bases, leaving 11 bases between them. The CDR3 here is CASSLAMRGDQPQHF. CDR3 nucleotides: TGTGCCAGCAGCTTAGCAATGAGGGGAGATCAGCCCCAGCATTTT.

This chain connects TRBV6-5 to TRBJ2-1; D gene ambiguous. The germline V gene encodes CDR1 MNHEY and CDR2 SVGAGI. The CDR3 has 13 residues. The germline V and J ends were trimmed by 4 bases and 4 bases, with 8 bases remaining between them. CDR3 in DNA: TGTGCCAGCAGTTGGGTAGCTTACAATGAGCAGTTCTTC. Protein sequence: CASSWVAYNEQFF.

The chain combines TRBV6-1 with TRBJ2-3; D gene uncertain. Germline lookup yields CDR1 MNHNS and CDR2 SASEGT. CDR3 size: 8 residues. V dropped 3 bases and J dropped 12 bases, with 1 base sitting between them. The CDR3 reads CASSDQYF. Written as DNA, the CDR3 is TGTGCCAGCAGTGACCAGTATTTT.

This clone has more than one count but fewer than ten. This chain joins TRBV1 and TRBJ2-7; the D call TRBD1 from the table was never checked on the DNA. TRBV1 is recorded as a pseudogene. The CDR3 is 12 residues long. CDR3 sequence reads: CTSSQDTYEQYF. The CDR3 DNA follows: TGCACCAGCAGCCAAGACACCTACGAGCAGTACTTC.

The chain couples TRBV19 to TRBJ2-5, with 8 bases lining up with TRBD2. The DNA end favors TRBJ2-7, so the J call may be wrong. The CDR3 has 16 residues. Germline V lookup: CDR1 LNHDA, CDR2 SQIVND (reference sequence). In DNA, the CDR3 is TGTGCCAGTAGTAACCAGGGACTAGGAACTGCGGGCGAGCAGTACTTC. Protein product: CASSNQGLGTAGEQYF.